Each of the 28 T cell receptor beta chains below was sequenced from the same sample in a study of T cells after somatic rescue of genetic block. Sequenced by immunoSEQ multiplex PCR; TCRdb stores in-frame clones only, minus some. The sample consists of tens of thousands of clones, approximately 90% of them appearing once. Sequenced: peripheral blood mononuclear cells (PBMCs). These receptors came from a man between 25 and 39 years old.

This chain connects TRBV4-1 to TRBJ1-5; weak D call: TRBD1 (5 bases). Germline values: CDR1 MGHRA, CDR2 YSYEKL. V was pared by 4 bases and J by 6 bases, with 16 bases between. This CDR3 has 15 residues. CDR3 protein: CASSLGERVGQPQHF. DNA for the CDR3: TGCGCCAGCAGCCTAGGGGAGCGGGTCGGTCAGCCCCAGCATTTT.

The V call is TRBV4-3, the J call TRBJ2-1; a weak D match, TRBD2 (7 bases). The CDR3 covers 19 residues. V lost 1 base and J 3 bases, leaving 22 bases between the germline ends. Germline values: CDR1 LGHNA, CDR2 YSLEER. Written as DNA, the CDR3 is TGCGCCAGCAGCCAAGCCTCAGGGGAGGGGAAACCCAACTACAATGAGCAGTTCTTC. It is translated as CASSQASGEGKPNYNEQFF.

V gene TRBV9 combines with J gene TRBJ2-2; TRBD1 matches 8 bases. Germline values: CDR1 SGDLS, CDR2 YYNGEE. Trimming took 5 bases from V and 7 from J; bases not matched to a gene: 10. The CDR3 consists of 15 residues. The CDR3 protein is CASSQTTGTGGELFF. CDR3 coding DNA: TGTGCCAGCAGTCAAACGACCGGGACAGGCGGGGAGCTGTTTTTT.

With respect to this clone: This is likely a read error, given that the CDR3 carries no conserved phenylalanine or tryptophan at its end. The limits of the CDR3 on the DNA are not certain, so only TCRdb's listed CDR3 is given. This chain connects TRBV30 to TRBJ1-2. The CDR3 has 12 amino acids, counting both end residues. CDR1 and CDR2 from the germline V gene are GTSNPN and SVGIG (reference sequence). CDR3 loop: CAWGPGALKFTL.

The chain uses TRBV14 and TRBJ2-1; 10 positions match TRBD1. This CDR3 region has 18 residues. The germline V gene has CDR1 SGHDN and CDR2 FVKESK. The ends lost 3 bases at V and 3 bases at J; junction bases unmatched: 11. The DNA of the CDR3 is TGTGCCAGCAGCCACCCGATGAGCGGACAGGGGGTCTACAATGAGCAGTTCTTC. This encodes CASSHPMSGQGVYNEQFF.

The V and J genes are TRBV4-3 and TRBJ2-1; TRBD1 is a possible D gene (5 bases). The germline CDR1 and CDR2 sequences are LGHNA and YSLEER. This CDR3 is built from 16 residues. V was clipped by 3 bases and J by 4 bases, with 16 bases between them. The CDR3, as DNA: TGCGCCAGCAGCCAGACCGCAGGGTTAGGGTACAATGAGCAGTTCTTC. This gives the protein CASSQTAGLGYNEQFF.

The gene calls are TRBV18 and TRBJ2-5; D is unclear. V was pared by 0 bases and J by 5 bases, with 7 bases between. This CDR3 region has 13 residues. Germline V CDR1 and CDR2: KGHSH, LQKENI. CDR3 residues: CASSPPSVETQYF. The CDR3 nucleotides read TGTGCCAGCTCACCACCGTCCGTCGAGACCCAGTACTTC.

V is TRBV19 and J is TRBJ1-1; TRBD1 agrees at 7 bases. The CDR3 length is 15 residues. The V gene end was trimmed by 4 bases and the J gene end by 0 bases; junction bases not matched to a gene: 5. Germline V CDR1 and CDR2: LNHDA, SQIVND (reference sequence). The CDR3 loop reads CASSTGGQLNTEAFF. The CDR3 DNA is TGTGCCAGTAGTACAGGGGGACAGCTGAACACTGAAGCTTTCTTT.

V and J are TRBV10-3 and TRBJ2-3, with D possibly being TRBD1 (6 bases). There are 13 residues in the CDR3. Trimming removed 1 base at V and 6 bases at J, with 8 bases between. Germline V gene lookup returns CDR1 ENHRY and CDR2 SYGVKD. In DNA form, the CDR3 reads TGTGCCATCAGTGAGTGGGGGCCTGATACGCAGTATTTT. Protein sequence: CAISEWGPDTQYF.

The chain carries TRBV5-1 and TRBJ2-2; 10 bases align to TRBD1. The trim removed 4 bases at V and 4 bases at J, leaving 10 bases unmatched. The germline CDR1 and CDR2 sequences are SGHRS and YFSETQ. There are 17 residues in the CDR3. The CDR3: CASSKDRGSGVTGELFF. As DNA, the CDR3 is TGCGCCAGCAGCAAGGACAGGGGGTCGGGTGTCACCGGGGAGCTGTTTTTT.

This clone was seen a handful of times. The V gene is TRBV6-1, the J gene TRBJ1-6, with a possible D match to TRBD1 (5 bases). Between the trimmed V and J ends, which lost 0 bases and 8 bases, there was a span of 11 bases. The CDR3 runs to 15 residues. CDR1 and CDR2 (germline): MNHNS, SASEGT. The chain's CDR3 is CASSEATVGDSPLHF. The CDR3 DNA is TGTGCCAGCAGTGAAGCGACTGTAGGGGATTCACCCCTCCACTTT.

J is TRBJ1-2 and V is TRBV6-5; D remains ambiguous. Germline V gene sequence: CDR1 MNHEY, CDR2 SVGAGI. The CDR3 has 14 residues. V gave up 0 bases and J gave up 7 bases, with 12 bases separating them. The DNA for the CDR3 is TGTGCCAGCAGTTACTCAGAGACCTCAGGTGGCTACACCTTC. Encoded protein: CASSYSETSGGYTF.

V gene TRBV13 combines with J gene TRBJ2-3, with 9 bases that match TRBD2. Per germline, CDR1 PRHDT and CDR2 FYEKMQ (reference sequence). CDR3 size: 17 residues. The V and J ends lost 5 bases and 2 bases, in that order; junction bases with no gene match: 11. The DNA for the CDR3 is TGTGCCAGCAGCCTAAACGTAGCGGGAGAGATCACAGATACGCAGTATTTT. This gives the protein CASSLNVAGEITDTQYF.

DNA of the CDR3: TGCGCCAGCAGCGCGGACCCTAGATCAGATACGCAGTATTTT. Encoded protein: CASSADPRSDTQYF. The gene calls are TRBV5-1 and TRBJ2-3; the D is unclear. Trimming left V 4 bases short and J 4 bases short, with 13 bases between. The V gene's germline CDR1 is SGHRS and CDR2 YFSETQ. The CDR3 consists of 14 residues.

With regard to this clone: The same CDR3 also results from other DNA sequences found in this sample. V usage is TRBV5-1 and J usage is TRBJ2-5; D not resolved. The CDR3 consists of 14 residues. Germline CDR1 is SGHRS and CDR2 is YFSETQ. Trimming shortened V by 4 bases and J by 0 bases, and 10 bases separated the two germline ends. The CDR3 spells CASSPRQHQETQYF. CDR3 DNA: TGCGCCAGCAGCCCCAGACAACACCAAGAGACCCAGTACTTC.

The chain employs TRBV19 and TRBJ2-6; 7 bases map to TRBD2. In germline, CDR1 is LNHDA, CDR2 SQIVND (reference sequence). This CDR3 is built from 18 residues. V trimming: 3 bases; J trimming: 1 base; junction bases outside the gene matches: 9. CDR3 sequence reads: CASSIRGGASSGANVLTF. The CDR3 DNA sequence: TGTGCCAGTAGTATTCGGGGAGGGGCATCATCTGGGGCCAACGTCCTGACTTTC. The entire variable domain, with the rest obtained from reference TRBV19 and TRBJ2-6, is as follows: DGGITQSPKYLFRKEGQNVTLSCEQNLNHDAMYWYRQDPGQGLRLIYYSQIVNDFQKGDIAEGYSVSREKKESFPLTVTSAQKNPTAFYLCASSIRGGASSGANVLTFGAGSRLTVL.

CDR3 nucleotide sequence: TGTGCCAGCAGCTCCCCCTCGGAGACCCAGTACTTC. Its translation: CASSSPSETQYF. The chain links TRBV5-4 to TRBJ2-5, with D hard to call. The CDR3 is 12 amino acids. Trimming cost V 3 bases and J 5 bases, with 8 bases left between them. Germline V CDR1 and CDR2: SGHNT, YYREEE (reference sequence).

The chain joins TRBV18 to TRBJ2-7; D gene uncertain. The CDR3 consists of 16 residues. The germline CDR1 and CDR2 sequences are KGHSH and LQKENI. V was cut by 2 bases and J by 0 bases, with 14 bases left in between. The CDR3, as DNA: TGTGCCAGCTCACCAAGGCCCGAGTATGGCTCCTACGAGCAGTACTTC. Protein: CASSPRPEYGSYEQYF.

The V and J genes are TRBV4-3 and TRBJ2-3; TRBD1 or TRBD2 may be the D gene (5 bases each). Germline V gene data show CDR1 as LGHNA and CDR2 as YSLEER. V was shortened by 0 bases and J by 4 bases, with 11 bases between the two germline ends. The CDR3 consists of 15 residues. CDR3 DNA sequence: TGCGCCAGCAGCCAAGATGGGGGATTGGCAGATACGCAGTATTTT. Protein: CASSQDGGLADTQYF.

This chain uses TRBV7-7 with TRBJ2-5; a weak D match, TRBD2 (6 bases). Trimming took off 1 base at V and 2 bases at J, with 11 bases between the two ends. There are 15 residues in the CDR3. Germline lookup yields CDR1 SSHAT and CDR2 FNYEAQ (reference sequence). The CDR3 DNA sequence: TGTGCCAGCAGCTTAGGGGCAGGGAGGCAAGAGACCCAGTACTTC. Translation gives CASSLGAGRQETQYF.

The chain uses TRBV29-1 and TRBJ1-1; a weak D match, TRBD1 (5 bases). The CDR3 is made up of 11 amino acids. CDR1 and CDR2 from the germline V gene are SQVTM and ANQGSEA. V was clipped by 8 bases and J by 10 bases, with 17 bases between them. The CDR3 spells CSSRAGRGAFF. The CDR3 region has the DNA TGCAGCTCCCGGGCGGGGCGTGGAGCTTTCTTT.

The chain uses TRBV4-1 and TRBJ1-1; D remains unclear. The germline V gene encodes CDR1 MGHRA and CDR2 YSYEKL. The V and J ends lost 1 base and 1 base respectively, with 16 bases between them. The CDR3 sequence is 17 residues long. The chain's CDR3 is CASSQGLMGRSNTEAFF. The CDR3 coding sequence is TGCGCCAGCAGCCAAGGGCTAATGGGAAGGTCGAACACTGAAGCTTTCTTT.

The V gene is TRBV28, the J gene TRBJ2-3; D unclear. Trimming stripped 6 bases from V and 2 bases from J, with 9 bases between. The CDR3 is made up of 13 amino acids. Germline-derived CDR1 and CDR2 are MDHEN and SYDVKM. The DNA of the CDR3 is TGTGCCAGCAGAGTTAGGATCACAGATACGCAGTATTTT. This encodes CASRVRITDTQYF.

The chain recombines TRBV5-6 with TRBJ1-2, with 7 bases fitting TRBD1. With 3 bases clipped from V and 3 bases from J, the junction kept 2 bases outside the gene matches. Per the germline V gene, CDR1 is SGHDT and CDR2 is YYEEEE. CDR3 length equals 13 residues. CDR3 nucleotide sequence: TGTGCCAGCAGCTGGGACAGAGACTATGGCTACACCTTC. As protein: CASSWDRDYGYTF.

This sequence joins TRBV15 and TRBJ2-1, with 13 bases fitting TRBD2. V lost 5 bases to trimming and J lost 9 bases; unmatched junction nucleotides: 7. CDR3 length equals 15 residues. Germline CDR1 LNHNV, CDR2 YYDKDF (reference sequence). CDR3 sequence (DNA): TGTGCCACCAGCCCCGAAGGACTAGCGGGAGCTGAGCAGTTCTTC. It is translated as CATSPEGLAGAEQFF.

The chain joins TRBV6-6 to TRBJ1-1; unclear D gene. This CDR3 is 15 amino acids long. The ends were cut back, 6 bases at V and 10 bases at J, with 24 bases in the middle. The germline V gene encodes CDR1 MNHNY and CDR2 SVGAGI (reference sequence). The CDR3 DNA sequence: TGTGCCAGCAGCCTTGGAGGGTCTTTAGGTTCTGGAGCTTTCTTT. Translation: CASSLGGSLGSGAFF.

The chain combines TRBV18 with TRBJ2-7; D might be TRBD2 (6 bases). The CDR3 totals 15 residues. Germline V gene lookup returns CDR1 KGHSH and CDR2 LQKENI. The V gene lost 6 bases and the J gene lost 5 bases, with 20 bases spanning the gap. The CDR3 sequence: CASSLTLAVQDEQYF. CDR3 DNA sequence: TGTGCCAGCTCGCTGACTTTAGCGGTTCAAGACGAGCAGTACTTC.

J is TRBJ2-5 and V is TRBV10-3, with a weak D call TRBD2 (5 bases). The V and J ends lost 2 bases and 1 base respectively, with 8 bases between them. Germline CDR1 ENHRY, CDR2 SYGVKD. CDR3 size: 14 residues. In nucleotides, the CDR3 is TGTGCCATCAGTGAGCCGGGGAGCCAAGAGACCCAGTACTTC. It is translated as CAISEPGSQETQYF.